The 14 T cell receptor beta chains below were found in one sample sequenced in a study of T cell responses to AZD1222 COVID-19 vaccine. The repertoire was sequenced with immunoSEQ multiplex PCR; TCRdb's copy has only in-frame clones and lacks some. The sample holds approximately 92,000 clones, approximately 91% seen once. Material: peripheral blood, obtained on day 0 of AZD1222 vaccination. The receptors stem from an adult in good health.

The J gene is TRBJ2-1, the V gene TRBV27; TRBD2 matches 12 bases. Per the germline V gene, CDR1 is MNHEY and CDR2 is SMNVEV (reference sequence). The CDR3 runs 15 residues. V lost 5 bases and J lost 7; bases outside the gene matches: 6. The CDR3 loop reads CASSASSGGGNEQFF. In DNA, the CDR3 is TGTGCCAGCAGTGCCTCTAGCGGGGGGGGTAATGAGCAGTTCTTC.

CDR3 in amino acids: CASSLGLAGGNEQYF. CDR3 nucleotides: TGTGCCAGCAGTTTAGGACTAGCGGGGGGAAACGAGCAGTACTTC. The V gene is TRBV28, the J gene TRBJ2-7; 14 nucleotides line up with TRBD2. The CDR3 contains 15 residues. J lost 5 bases, V lost 2 bases, and 2 bases had no gene match. In germline, CDR1 is MDHEN, CDR2 SYDVKM.

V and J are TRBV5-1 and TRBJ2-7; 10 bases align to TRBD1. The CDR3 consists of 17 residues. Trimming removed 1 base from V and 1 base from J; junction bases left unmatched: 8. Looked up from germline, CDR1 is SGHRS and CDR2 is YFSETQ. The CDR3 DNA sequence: TGCGCCAGCAGCTTGCTCGGGGGGACAGGGGCTTCCTACGAGCAGTACTTC. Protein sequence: CASSLLGGTGASYEQYF. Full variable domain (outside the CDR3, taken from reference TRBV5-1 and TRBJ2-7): KAGVTQTPRYLIKTRGQQVTLSCSPISGHRSVSWYQQTPGQGLQFLFEYFSETQRNKGNFPGRFSGRQFSNSRSEMNVSTLELGDSALYLCASSLLGGTGASYEQYFGPGTRLTVT.

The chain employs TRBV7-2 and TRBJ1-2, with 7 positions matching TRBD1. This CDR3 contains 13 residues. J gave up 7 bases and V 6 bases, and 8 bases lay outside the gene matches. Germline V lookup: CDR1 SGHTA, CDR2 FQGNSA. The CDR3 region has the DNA TGTGCCAGCAGGGCGGCAGGGGGTGGTGGCTACACCTTC. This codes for CASRAAGGGGYTF.

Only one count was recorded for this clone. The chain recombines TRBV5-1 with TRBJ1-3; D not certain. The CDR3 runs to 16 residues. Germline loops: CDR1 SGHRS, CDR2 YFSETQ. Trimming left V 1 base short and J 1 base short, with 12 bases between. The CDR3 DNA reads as TGCGCCAGCAGCTTGAATGGGCCGAGGTCTGGAAACACCATATATTTT. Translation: CASSLNGPRSGNTIYF.

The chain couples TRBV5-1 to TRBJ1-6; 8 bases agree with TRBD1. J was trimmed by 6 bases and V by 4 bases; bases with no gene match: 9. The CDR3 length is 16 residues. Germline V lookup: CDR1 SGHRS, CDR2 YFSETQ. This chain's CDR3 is CASSPGGTGSNSPLHF. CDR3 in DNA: TGCGCCAGCAGCCCGGGCGGGACAGGAAGTAATTCACCCCTCCACTTT.

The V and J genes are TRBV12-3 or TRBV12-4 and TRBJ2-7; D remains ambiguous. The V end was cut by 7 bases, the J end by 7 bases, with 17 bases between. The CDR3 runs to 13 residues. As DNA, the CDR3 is TGTGCCAGCATTCCTCATGGAGTCCGGGAGCAGTACTTC. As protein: CASIPHGVREQYF.

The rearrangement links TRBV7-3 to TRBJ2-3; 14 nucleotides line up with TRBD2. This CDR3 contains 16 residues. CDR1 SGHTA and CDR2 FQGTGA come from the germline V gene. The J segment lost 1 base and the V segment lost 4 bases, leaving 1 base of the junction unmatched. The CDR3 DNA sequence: TGTGCCAGCAGCTCGGGACTAGCGGGGGGCACAGATACGCAGTATTTT. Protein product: CASSSGLAGGTDTQYF.

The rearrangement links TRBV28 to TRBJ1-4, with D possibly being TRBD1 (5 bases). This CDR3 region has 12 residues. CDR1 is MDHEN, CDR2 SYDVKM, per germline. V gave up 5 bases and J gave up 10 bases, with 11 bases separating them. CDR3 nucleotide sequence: TGTGCCAGCAGTGGGACGGCCGGAAAACTGTTTTTT. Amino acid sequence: CASSGTAGKLFF.

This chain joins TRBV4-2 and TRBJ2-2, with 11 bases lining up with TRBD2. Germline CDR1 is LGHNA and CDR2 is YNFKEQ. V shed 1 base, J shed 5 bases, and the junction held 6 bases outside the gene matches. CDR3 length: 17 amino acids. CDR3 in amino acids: CASSQVSGGAFTGELFF. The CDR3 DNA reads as TGTGCCAGCAGCCAAGTTAGCGGGGGGGCCTTTACCGGGGAGCTGTTTTTT.

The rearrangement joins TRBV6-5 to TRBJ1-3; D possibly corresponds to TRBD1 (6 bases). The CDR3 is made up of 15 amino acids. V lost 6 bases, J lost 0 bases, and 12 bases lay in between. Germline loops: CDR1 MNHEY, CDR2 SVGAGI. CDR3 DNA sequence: TGTGCCAGCAGGGGCCTAGGGGGCTCTGGAAACACCATATATTTT. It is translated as CASRGLGGSGNTIYF.

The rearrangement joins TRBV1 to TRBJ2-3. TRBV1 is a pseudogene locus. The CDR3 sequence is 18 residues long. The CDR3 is CTSSQGSRDPVSENTQYF. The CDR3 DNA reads TGCACCAGCAGCCAAGGCTCCCGGGACCCCGTCTCGGAAAATACGCAGTATTTT.

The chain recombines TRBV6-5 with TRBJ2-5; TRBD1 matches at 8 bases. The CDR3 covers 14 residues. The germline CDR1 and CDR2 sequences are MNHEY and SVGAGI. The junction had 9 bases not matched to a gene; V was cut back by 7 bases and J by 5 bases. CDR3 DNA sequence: TGTGCCAGCATTGGGGCAGGGGGCGGGGAGACCCAGTACTTC. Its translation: CASIGAGGGETQYF.

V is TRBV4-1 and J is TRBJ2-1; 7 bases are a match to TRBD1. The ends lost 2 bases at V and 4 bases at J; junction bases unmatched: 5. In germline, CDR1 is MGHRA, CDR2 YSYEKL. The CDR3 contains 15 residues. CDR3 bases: TGCGCCAGCAGCCAAAGGACAGGAGAATACAATGAGCAGTTCTTC. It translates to CASSQRTGEYNEQFF.